Below, 19 T cell receptor beta chains from the same sample are listed, as sequenced in a study of T cell repertoires in cytomegalovirus infection. TCRdb re-called the reads with MiXCR, one entry per CDR3 protein. The data hold some 920,000 distinct CDR3 sequences, with roughly 30% observed a single time. These TCRs' antigens remain unknown. This specimen was cultured CD8+ T cells from PBMCs, taken from culture after CMV antigen stimulation. Source of these receptors: a human donor in good health (CMV status not recorded). Some clones in this sample may be carry-over from other donors' samples.

The chain links TRBV27 to TRBJ1-2, with a possible D match to TRBD1 (6 bases). This CDR3 region has 14 residues. Deletions cut 6 bases from V and 4 bases from J, with 15 bases between. The germline CDR1 and CDR2 sequences are MNHEY and SMNVEV (reference sequence). The CDR3 nucleotides read TGTGCCAGCAGGCGGACAGCCTCGCTCTATGGCTACACCTTC. As protein: CASRRTASLYGYTF.

This chain joins TRBV20-1 and TRBJ2-3, with TRBD2 matching over 13 bases. The CDR3 runs to 16 residues. Trimming cost V 3 bases and J 2 bases; bases outside gene matches: 5. Germline assignment: CDR1 DFQATT and CDR2 SNEGSKA (reference sequence). CDR3 in DNA: TGCAGTGCTAGTCTCACTAGCGGGGGGGACACAGATACGCAGTATTTT. Its protein product is CSASLTSGGDTDTQYF.

The chain couples TRBV7-2 to TRBJ2-5; D call uncertain. Germline values: CDR1 SGHTA, CDR2 FQGNSA. With 2 bases removed from V and 1 base from J, the gap between germline ends came to 11 bases. CDR3 size: 15 residues. The CDR3 nucleotides read TGTGCCAGCAGCTTATTTCCCGACCGCCAAGAGACCCAGTACTTC. This gives the protein CASSLFPDRQETQYF. The whole variable domain, filled in from reference TRBV7-2 and TRBJ2-5, reads GAGVSQSPSNKVTEKGKDVELRCDPISGHTALYWYRQSLGQGLEFLIYFQGNSAPDKSGLPSDRFSAERTGGSVSTLTIQRTQQEDSAVYLCASSLFPDRQETQYFGPGTRLLVL.

This clonotype was picked up many times. The rearrangement joins TRBV12-3 or TRBV12-4 to TRBJ2-2; TRBD2 matches 14 bases. Trimming took 6 bases from V and 5 from J; bases not matched to a gene: 11. The CDR3 contains 18 residues. The CDR3 DNA reads as TGTGCCAGCAGGAGGGGACTAGCGGGGGAACGAACGACCGGGGAGCTGTTTTTT. Protein: CASRRGLAGERTTGELFF.

This clonotype was seen repeatedly, ten times or more. This sequence joins TRBV7-2 and TRBJ2-7; D is unclear. V lost 5 bases and J 3 bases, leaving 11 bases between the germline ends. The germline V gene has CDR1 SGHTA and CDR2 FQGNSA. The CDR3 is made up of 13 amino acids. CDR3 nucleotides: TGTGCCAGCAGCCCCCCAGATCTCTACGAGCAGTACTTC. Encoded protein: CASSPPDLYEQYF.

There are many counts of this clonotype. J is TRBJ2-7 and V is TRBV2, with D hard to call. Trimming removed 1 base from V and 6 bases from J, with 13 bases in between. Germline V gene lookup returns CDR1 SNHLY and CDR2 FYNNEI. CDR3 size: 14 residues. The CDR3 DNA sequence: TGTGCCAGCAGTGAAGGGCCGTCAGGCCCCGAGCAGTACTTC. Translated: CASSEGPSGPEQYF. Together with reference TRBV2 and TRBJ2-7, the CDR3 gives the full variable domain: EPEVTQTPSHQVTQMGQEVILRCVPISNHLYFYWYRQILGQKVEFLVSFYNNEISEKSEIFDDQFSVERPDGSNFTLKIRSTKLEDSAMYFCASSEGPSGPEQYFGPGTRLTVT.

This chain uses TRBV12-3 or TRBV12-4 with TRBJ2-7; 7 nucleotides agree with TRBD1. The CDR3 is made up of 14 amino acids. V trimming: 8 bases; J trimming: 3 bases; junction bases outside the gene matches: 10. The CDR3 spells CASARQGNFYEQYF. In DNA form, the CDR3 reads TGTGCCAGCGCACGACAGGGAAATTTCTACGAGCAGTACTTC.

The table lists this clonotype with a few counts. The genes are TRBV12-3 or TRBV12-4 and TRBJ2-7, with D possibly TRBD1 on 5 matching bases. Trimming stripped 0 bases from V and 10 bases from J, with 7 bases between. The CDR3 has 11 amino acids. The CDR3 loop reads CASSLATGQYV. In nucleotides, the CDR3 is TGTGCCAGCAGTTTAGCTACAGGCCAGTACGTC.

This sequence joins TRBV12-3 or TRBV12-4 and TRBJ2-7; D not certain. The CDR3 is 17 residues long. Trimming pared 6 bases from V and 0 bases from J, leaving 21 bases between. CDR3 loop: CASSEPFSGSFSYEQYF. The CDR3 DNA follows: TGTGCCAGCAGCGAGCCTTTCTCGGGTTCCTTCTCCTACGAGCAGTACTTC.

The chain has TRBV18 and TRBJ2-5; D is ambiguous. Germline V gives CDR1 KGHSH, CDR2 LQKENI. V lost 5 bases and J lost 0, with 13 bases in between. The CDR3 has 15 residues. CDR3 sequence reads: CASSTTTYYQETQYF. The CDR3 DNA follows: TGTGCCAGCTCAACAACCACTTACTACCAAGAGACCCAGTACTTC.

A single count supports this clonotype. The gene calls are TRBV7-6 and TRBJ2-1, with TRBD2 matching over 9 bases. The V and J ends lost 5 bases and 6 bases, in that order; junction bases with no gene match: 8. CDR1 and CDR2 from the germline V gene are SGHVS and FNYEAQ. The CDR3 has 15 residues. This CDR3 reads CASSPLAGVPNEQFF. CDR3 nucleotide sequence: TGTGCCAGCAGCCCCTTAGCGGGGGTGCCCAATGAGCAGTTCTTC.

In regard to this clonotype: This may come from a read error, since a much larger clone is one base off. This chain joins TRBV7-2 and TRBJ2-7; D might be TRBD1 (5 bases). CDR3 length equals 15 residues. Germline lookup yields CDR1 SGHTA and CDR2 FQGNSA. In nucleotides, the CDR3 is TGTGCCAGCAGCCCCTTGGGAAGCCCTAGGGGCGAGCAGCACTTC. Translating gives CASSPLGSPRGEQHF.

The table lists this clonotype with a count of one. The CDR3 nucleotides are TGTGCCAGTAGTATATTCAGGGGGGCCGACAGTGACACTGAAGCTTTCTTT. Encoded protein: CASSIFRGADSDTEAFF. This rearrangement joins TRBV19 to TRBJ1-1, with 7 bases fitting TRBD1. The junction had 12 bases not matched to a gene; V was cut back by 2 bases and J by 3 bases. The CDR3 loop spans 17 amino acids. In germline, CDR1 is LNHDA, CDR2 SQIVND (reference sequence).

The J gene is TRBJ1-5, the V gene TRBV12-5; D unclear. Between the trimmed V and J ends, which lost 3 bases and 3 bases, there was a span of 9 bases. The CDR3 consists of 14 residues. CDR1 and CDR2 from the germline V gene are LGHNT and FRNRAP. As DNA, the CDR3 is TGTGCTAGTGGTTTCAGCGGATACAATCAGCCCCAGCATTTT. The encoded protein is CASGFSGYNQPQHF.

J is TRBJ2-3 and V is TRBV18, with D possibly matching TRBD2 (6 bases). The CDR3 is made up of 16 amino acids. Germline CDR1 reads KGHSH; CDR2 reads LQKENI. V gave up 3 bases and J gave up 7 bases, with 20 bases separating them. CDR3 in amino acids: CASSPTGSASANTQYF. The CDR3 bases are TGTGCCAGCTCACCCACGGGTAGCGCTAGCGCAAATACGCAGTATTTT.

J is TRBJ2-5 and V is TRBV27, with 7 bases identical to TRBD1. The CDR3 is 13 residues long. The V gene end was trimmed by 7 bases and the J gene end by 2 bases; junction bases not matched to a gene: 4. Germline CDR1 and CDR2: MNHEY and SMNVEV (reference sequence). In nucleotides, the CDR3 is TGTGCCAGCATAGGGGGACAGCAAGAGACCCAGTACTTC. Protein: CASIGGQQETQYF.

The chain employs TRBV19 and TRBJ1-5, with 8 bases fitting TRBD1. Germline-derived CDR1 and CDR2 are LNHDA and SQIVND (reference sequence). This CDR3 has 18 residues. The junction had 15 bases not matched to a gene; V was cut back by 5 bases and J by 3 bases. CDR3 in DNA: TGTGCCAGTAGTTGGGACAGGCATTCGGAGGGTAACAATCAGCCCCAGCATTTT. Protein product: CASSWDRHSEGNNQPQHF.

In its sample, this clonotype was seen a few times. In DNA, the CDR3 is TGTGCCAGCAGTTTGTCAAGCGGGGCGGCTTACAATGAGCAGTTCTTC. As protein: CASSLSSGAAYNEQFF. This chain links TRBV27 with TRBJ2-1; 7 bases match TRBD2. The CDR3 runs 16 residues. With V trimmed by 3 bases and J by 4 bases, 9 bases remained unmatched. CDR1 MNHEY and CDR2 SMNVEV come from the germline V gene (reference sequence).

The genes are TRBV5-5 and TRBJ2-3, with 9 bases matching TRBD2. Germline lookup yields CDR1 SGHKS and CDR2 YYEKEE (reference sequence). The CDR3 totals 17 residues. The trim removed 2 bases at V and 2 bases at J, leaving 9 bases unmatched. The CDR3 here is CASSFLWASGATDTQYF. CDR3 in DNA: TGTGCCAGCAGCTTCCTCTGGGCTAGCGGGGCCACAGATACGCAGTATTTT.